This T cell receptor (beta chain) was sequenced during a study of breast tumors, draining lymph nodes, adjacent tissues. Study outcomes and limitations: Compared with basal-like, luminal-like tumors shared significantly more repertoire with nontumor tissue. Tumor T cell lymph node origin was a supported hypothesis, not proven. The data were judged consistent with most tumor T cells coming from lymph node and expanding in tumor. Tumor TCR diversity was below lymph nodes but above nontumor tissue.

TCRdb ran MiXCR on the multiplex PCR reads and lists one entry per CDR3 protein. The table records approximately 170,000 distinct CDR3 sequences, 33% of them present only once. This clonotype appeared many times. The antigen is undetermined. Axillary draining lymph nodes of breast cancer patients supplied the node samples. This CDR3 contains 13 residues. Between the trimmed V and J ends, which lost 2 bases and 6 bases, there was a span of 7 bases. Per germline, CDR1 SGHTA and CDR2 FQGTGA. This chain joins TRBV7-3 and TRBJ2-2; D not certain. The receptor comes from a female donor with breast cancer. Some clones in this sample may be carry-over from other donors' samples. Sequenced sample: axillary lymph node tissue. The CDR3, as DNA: TGTGCCAGCAGCTTAGTGGCGGCCGGGGAGCTGTTTTTT. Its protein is CASSLVAAGELFF. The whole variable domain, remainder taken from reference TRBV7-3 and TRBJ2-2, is GAGVSQTPSNKVTEKGKYVELRCDPISGHTALYWYRQSLGQGPEFLIYFQGTGAADDSGLPNDRFFAVRPEGSVSTLKIQRTERGDSAVYLCASSLVAAGELFFGEGSRLTVL.